The clone carrying this T cell receptor beta chain has at least ten counts. Its antigen is unidentified. This specimen belongs to a study of neurological immune-mediated disorders. Study context: Multiple sclerosis patients numbered around 35, of whom some 30 were relapsing-remitting and 3 secondary progressive.

From 15-18 subjects, every sequencing run obtained over 190 million TCR-beta sequences. TCRdb fed the 5' RACE reads into MiXCR, producing one record per CDR3 protein. The sample lists under 75,000 distinct CDR3 sequences, roughly 3.5% occurring once. Study-level results: When the repertoires were grouped phylogenetically, those of 18 of the 34 multiple sclerosis patients came together in a single cluster of related CDR3 sequences, which points to a possible repertoire-level signature. Any association between clinical or MRI features and the multiple sclerosis repertoire cluster was absent.

The CDR3 loop spans 14 amino acids. The V end lost 5 bases, the J end lost 3 bases, and 12 bases lay between the germline ends. Looked up from germline, CDR1 is LGHDT and CDR2 is YNNKEL (reference sequence). The TCR was taken from a woman aged 60-75 years with multiple sclerosis. The specimen sequenced was PBMCs. The chain employs TRBV3-1 and TRBJ2-3, with D tentatively TRBD1 (6 bases). Written as DNA, the CDR3 is TGTGCCAGCAGCTCAGGGGTTCGGACAGATACGCAGTATTTT. It is translated as CASSSGVRTDTQYF.